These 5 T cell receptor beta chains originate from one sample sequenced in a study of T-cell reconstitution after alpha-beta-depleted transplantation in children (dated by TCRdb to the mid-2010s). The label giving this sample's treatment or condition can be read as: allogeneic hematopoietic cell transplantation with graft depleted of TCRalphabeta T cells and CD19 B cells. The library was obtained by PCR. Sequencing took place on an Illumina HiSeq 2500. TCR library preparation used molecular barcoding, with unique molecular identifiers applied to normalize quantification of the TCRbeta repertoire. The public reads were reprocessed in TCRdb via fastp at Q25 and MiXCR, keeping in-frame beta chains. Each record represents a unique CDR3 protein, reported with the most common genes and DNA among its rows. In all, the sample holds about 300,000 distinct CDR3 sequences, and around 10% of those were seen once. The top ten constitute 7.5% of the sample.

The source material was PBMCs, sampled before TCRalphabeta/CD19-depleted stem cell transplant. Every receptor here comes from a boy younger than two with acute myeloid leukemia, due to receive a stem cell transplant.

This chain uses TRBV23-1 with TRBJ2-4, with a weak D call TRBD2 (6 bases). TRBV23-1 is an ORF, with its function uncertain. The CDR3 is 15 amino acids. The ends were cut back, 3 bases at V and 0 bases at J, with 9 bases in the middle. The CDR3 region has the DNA TGCGCCAGCAGTCAGGGGGGACTAGCCAAAAACATTCAGTACTTC. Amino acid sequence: CASSQGGLAKNIQYF.

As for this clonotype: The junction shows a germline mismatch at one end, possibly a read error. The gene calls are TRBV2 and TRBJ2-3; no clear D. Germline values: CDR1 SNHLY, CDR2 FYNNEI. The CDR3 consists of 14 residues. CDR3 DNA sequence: TGTGCCAGCGACCCGACTCAAAGCACATATACGCAGTATTTT. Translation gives CASDPTQSTYTQYF.

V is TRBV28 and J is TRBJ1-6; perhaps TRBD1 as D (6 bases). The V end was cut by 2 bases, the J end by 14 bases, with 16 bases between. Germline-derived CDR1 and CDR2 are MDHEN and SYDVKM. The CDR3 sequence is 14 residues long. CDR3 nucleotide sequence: TGTGCCAGCAGTTTAATCCCCGACAGGTCGGCCCTCCACTTT. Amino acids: CASSLIPDRSALHF.

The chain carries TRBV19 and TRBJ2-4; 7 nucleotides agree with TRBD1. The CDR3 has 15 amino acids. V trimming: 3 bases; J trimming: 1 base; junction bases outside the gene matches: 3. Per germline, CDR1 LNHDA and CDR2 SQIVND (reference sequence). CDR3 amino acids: CASSMPDRAKNIQYF. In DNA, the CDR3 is TGTGCCAGTAGTATGCCGGACAGGGCCAAAAACATTCAGTACTTC. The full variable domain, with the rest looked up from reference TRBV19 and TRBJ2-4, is DGGITQSPKYLFRKEGQNVTLSCEQNLNHDAMYWYRQDPGQGLRLIYYSQIVNDFQKGDIAEGYSVSREKKESFPLTVTSAQKNPTAFYLCASSMPDRAKNIQYFGAGTRLSVL.

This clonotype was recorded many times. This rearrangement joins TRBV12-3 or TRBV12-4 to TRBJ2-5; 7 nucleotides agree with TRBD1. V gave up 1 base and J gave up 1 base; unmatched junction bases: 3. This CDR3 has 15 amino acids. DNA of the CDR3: TGTGCCAGCAGTTTAGGACAGGGTTTCCAAGAGACCCAGTACTTC. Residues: CASSLGQGFQETQYF.